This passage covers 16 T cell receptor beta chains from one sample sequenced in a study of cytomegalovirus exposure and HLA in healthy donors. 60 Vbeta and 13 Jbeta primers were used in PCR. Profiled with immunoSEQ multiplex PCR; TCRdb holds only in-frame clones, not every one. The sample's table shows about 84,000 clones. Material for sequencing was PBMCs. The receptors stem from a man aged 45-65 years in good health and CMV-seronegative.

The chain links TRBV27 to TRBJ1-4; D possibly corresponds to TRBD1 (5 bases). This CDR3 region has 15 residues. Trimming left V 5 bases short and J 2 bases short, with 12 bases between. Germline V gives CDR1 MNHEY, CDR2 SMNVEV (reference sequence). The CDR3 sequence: CASSPFQGTNEKLFF. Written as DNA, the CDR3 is TGTGCCAGCAGTCCGTTCCAGGGTACTAATGAAAAACTGTTTTTT.

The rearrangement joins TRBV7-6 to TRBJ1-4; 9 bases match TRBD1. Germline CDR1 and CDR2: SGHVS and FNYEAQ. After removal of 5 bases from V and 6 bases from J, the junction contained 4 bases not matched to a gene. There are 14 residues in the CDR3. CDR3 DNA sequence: TGTGCCAGCAGCGTAGGACAGGGGTATGAAAAACTGTTTTTT. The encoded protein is CASSVGQGYEKLFF.

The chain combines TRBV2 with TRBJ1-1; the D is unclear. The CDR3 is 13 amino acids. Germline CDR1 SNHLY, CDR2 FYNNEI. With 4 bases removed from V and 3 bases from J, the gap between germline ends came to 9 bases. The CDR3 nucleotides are TGTGCCAGCAGTGGGTATGAGGACACTGAAGCTTTCTTT. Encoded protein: CASSGYEDTEAFF.

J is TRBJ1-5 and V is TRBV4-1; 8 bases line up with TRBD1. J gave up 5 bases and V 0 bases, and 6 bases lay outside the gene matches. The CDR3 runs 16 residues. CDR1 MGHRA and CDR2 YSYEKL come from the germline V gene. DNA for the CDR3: TGCGCCAGCAGCCAAGATCGGACAGGGTTGTATCAGCCCCAGCATTTT. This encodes CASSQDRTGLYQPQHF.

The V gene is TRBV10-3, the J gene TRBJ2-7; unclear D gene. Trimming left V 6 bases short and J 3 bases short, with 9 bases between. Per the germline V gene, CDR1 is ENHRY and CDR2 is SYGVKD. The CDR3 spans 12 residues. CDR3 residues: CAISQRSYEQYF. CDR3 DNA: TGTGCCATCAGCCAAAGGAGCTACGAGCAGTACTTC.

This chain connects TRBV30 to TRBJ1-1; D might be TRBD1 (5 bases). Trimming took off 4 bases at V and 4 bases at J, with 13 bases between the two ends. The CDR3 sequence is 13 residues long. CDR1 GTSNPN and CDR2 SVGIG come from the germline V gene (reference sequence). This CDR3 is CAWTKQGITEAFF. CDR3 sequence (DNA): TGTGCCTGGACCAAGCAGGGAATCACTGAAGCTTTCTTT.

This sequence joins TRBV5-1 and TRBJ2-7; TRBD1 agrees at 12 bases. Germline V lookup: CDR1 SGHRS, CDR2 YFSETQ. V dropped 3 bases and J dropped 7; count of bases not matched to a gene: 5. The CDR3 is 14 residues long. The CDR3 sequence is CASSSGTGGQEQYF. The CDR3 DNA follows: TGCGCCAGCAGCTCCGGGACAGGGGGCCAAGAGCAGTACTTC.

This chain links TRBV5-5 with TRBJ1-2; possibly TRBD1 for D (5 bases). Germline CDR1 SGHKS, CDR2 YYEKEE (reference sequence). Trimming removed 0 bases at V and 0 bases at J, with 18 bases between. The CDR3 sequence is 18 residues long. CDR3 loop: CASSLVFMSGMANYGYTF. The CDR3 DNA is TGTGCCAGCAGCTTGGTTTTTATGTCAGGGATGGCTAACTATGGCTACACCTTC.

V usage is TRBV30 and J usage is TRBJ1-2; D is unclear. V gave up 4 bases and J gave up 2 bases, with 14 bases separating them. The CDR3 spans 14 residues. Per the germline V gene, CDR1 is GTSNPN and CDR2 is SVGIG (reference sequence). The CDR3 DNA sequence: TGTGCCTGGACCTTTCCGGGAACCAACTATGGCTACACCTTC. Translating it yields CAWTFPGTNYGYTF.

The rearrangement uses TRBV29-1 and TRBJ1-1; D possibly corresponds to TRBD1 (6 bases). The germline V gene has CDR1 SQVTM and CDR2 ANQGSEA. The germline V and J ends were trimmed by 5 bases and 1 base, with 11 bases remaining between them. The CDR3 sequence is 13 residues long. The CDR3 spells CSVTGTPNTEAFF. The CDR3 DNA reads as TGCAGCGTTACCGGGACACCGAACACTGAAGCTTTCTTT.

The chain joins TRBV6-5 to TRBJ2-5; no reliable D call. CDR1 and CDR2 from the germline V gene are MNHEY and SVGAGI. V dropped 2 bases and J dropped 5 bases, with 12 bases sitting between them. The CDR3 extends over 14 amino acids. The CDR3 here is CASSYVASGETQYF. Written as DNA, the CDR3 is TGTGCCAGCAGTTACGTGGCTTCCGGGGAGACCCAGTACTTC.

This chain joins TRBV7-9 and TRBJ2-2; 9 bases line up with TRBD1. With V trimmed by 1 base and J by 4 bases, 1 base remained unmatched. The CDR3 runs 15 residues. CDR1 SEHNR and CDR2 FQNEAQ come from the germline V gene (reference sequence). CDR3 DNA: TGTGCCAGCAGCTTAGGACAGGGGGGCACCGGGGAGCTGTTTTTT. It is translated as CASSLGQGGTGELFF.

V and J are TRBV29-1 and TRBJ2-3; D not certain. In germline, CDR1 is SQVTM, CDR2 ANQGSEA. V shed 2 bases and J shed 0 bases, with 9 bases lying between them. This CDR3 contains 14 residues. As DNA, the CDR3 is TGCAGCGTTGAACAGAGACTTAGCACAGATACGCAGTATTTT. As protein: CSVEQRLSTDTQYF.

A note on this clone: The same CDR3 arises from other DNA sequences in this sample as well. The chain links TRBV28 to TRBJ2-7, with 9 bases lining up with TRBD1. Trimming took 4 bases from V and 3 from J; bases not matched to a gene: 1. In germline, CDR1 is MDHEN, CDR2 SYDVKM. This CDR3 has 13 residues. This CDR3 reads CASSSGQGYEQYF. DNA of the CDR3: TGTGCCAGCAGTTCGGGACAGGGCTACGAGCAGTACTTC. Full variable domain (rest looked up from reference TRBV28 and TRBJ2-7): DVKVTQSSRYLVKRTGEKVFLECVQDMDHENMFWYRQDPGLGLRLIYFSYDVKMKEKGDIPEGYSVSREKKERFSLILESASTNQTSMYLCASSSGQGYEQYFGPGTRLTVT.

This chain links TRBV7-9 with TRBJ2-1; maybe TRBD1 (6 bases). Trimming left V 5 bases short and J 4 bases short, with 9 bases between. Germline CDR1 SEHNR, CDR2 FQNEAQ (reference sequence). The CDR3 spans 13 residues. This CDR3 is CASSIQGYNEQFF. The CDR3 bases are TGTGCCAGCAGCATCCAGGGGTACAATGAGCAGTTCTTC.

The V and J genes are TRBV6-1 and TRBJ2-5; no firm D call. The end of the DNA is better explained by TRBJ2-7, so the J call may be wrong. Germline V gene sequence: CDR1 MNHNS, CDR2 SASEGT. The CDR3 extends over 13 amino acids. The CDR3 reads CASSAQASYEQYF. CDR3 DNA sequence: TGTGCCAGCAGTGCCCAGGCTTCCTACGAGCAGTACTTC.